The 6 T cell receptor beta chains below all came from one sample that was sequenced in a study of graft-versus-host responses after intestinal transplantation. Profiling relied on immunoSEQ multiplex PCR, and the TCRdb table lists in-frame clones only, not all of them. The table includes about 97,000 clones, roughly 90% detected once. The source material was PBMCs, sampled roughly 68 weeks after intestinal transplant. The receptors come from a human patient who received an intestinal transplant, so some T cells may come from the graft donor.

CDR3 protein: CASSQETPDVSYEQYF. In DNA form, the CDR3 reads TGTGCCAGCAGCCAAGAAACCCCCGACGTGTCCTACGAGCAGTACTTC. The rearrangement links TRBV4-2 to TRBJ2-7; D uncertain. Deletions cut 0 bases from V and 1 base from J, with 13 bases between. This CDR3 spans 16 amino acids. The germline V gene has CDR1 LGHNA and CDR2 YNFKEQ.

The chain links TRBV19 to TRBJ2-7; perhaps TRBD1 as D (7 bases). Between the trimmed V and J ends, which lost 10 bases and 4 bases, there was a span of 11 bases. The germline V gene encodes CDR1 LNHDA and CDR2 SQIVND (reference sequence). CDR3 size: 11 residues. The CDR3 bases are TGTGCCACCTCAGGGGGGTACGAGCAGTACTTC. Residues: CATSGGYEQYF.

V usage is TRBV7-6 and J usage is TRBJ2-5; no clear D. The J call may be mistaken, given a closer DNA end match to TRBJ2-7. Germline V gene sequence: CDR1 SGHVS, CDR2 FNYEAQ. This CDR3 has 13 residues. CDR3 DNA sequence: TGTGCCAGCAGCCCCCGGCCGTCCTACGAGCAGTACTTC. Translated, it gives CASSPRPSYEQYF.

The chain recombines TRBV4-1 with TRBJ2-3, with D perhaps matching TRBD1 or TRBD2 (5 bases each). The germline V gene has CDR1 MGHRA and CDR2 YSYEKL. The CDR3 is made up of 14 amino acids. V lost 5 bases, J lost 3 bases, and 12 bases lay in between. The CDR3 nucleotides read TGCGCCAGCAGCGGACGGGACGAGACAGATACGCAGTATTTT. This codes for CASSGRDETDTQYF.

This chain uses TRBV10-1 with TRBJ1-1, with unresolved D. V was trimmed by 6 bases and J by 4 bases, leaving 12 bases between them. The CDR3 loop spans 13 amino acids. The V gene's germline CDR1 is WNHNN and CDR2 SYGVQD (reference sequence). CDR3 protein: CASSHSRITEAFF. The CDR3, as DNA: TGCGCCAGCAGCCACAGTCGGATCACTGAAGCTTTCTTT.

This clone was seen once. The chain joins TRBV10-2 to TRBJ2-3; D remains unclear. The germline CDR1 and CDR2 sequences are WSHSY and SAAADI. V lost 3 bases, J lost 6 bases, and 7 bases lay in between. The CDR3 contains 12 residues. Here the CDR3 reads CASSDVVDTQYF. The CDR3 DNA reads TGCGCCAGCAGTGACGTGGTGGATACGCAGTATTTT.